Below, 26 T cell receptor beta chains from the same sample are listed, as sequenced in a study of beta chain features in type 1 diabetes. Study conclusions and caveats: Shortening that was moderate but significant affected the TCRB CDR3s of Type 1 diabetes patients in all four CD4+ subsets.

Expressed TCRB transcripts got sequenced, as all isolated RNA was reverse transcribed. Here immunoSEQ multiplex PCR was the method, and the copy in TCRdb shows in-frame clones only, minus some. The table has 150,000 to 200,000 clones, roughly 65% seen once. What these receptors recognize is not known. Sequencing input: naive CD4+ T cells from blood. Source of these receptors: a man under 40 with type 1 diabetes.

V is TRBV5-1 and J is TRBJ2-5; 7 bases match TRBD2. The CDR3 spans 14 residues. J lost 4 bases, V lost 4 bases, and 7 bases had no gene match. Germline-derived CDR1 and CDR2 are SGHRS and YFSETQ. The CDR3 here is CASSPGGAGETQYF. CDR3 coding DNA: TGCGCCAGCAGCCCGGGGGGAGCCGGAGAGACCCAGTACTTC.

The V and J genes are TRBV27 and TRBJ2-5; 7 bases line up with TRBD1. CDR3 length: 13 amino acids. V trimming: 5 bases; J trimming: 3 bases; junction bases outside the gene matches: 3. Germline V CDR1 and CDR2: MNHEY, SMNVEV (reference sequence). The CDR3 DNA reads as TGTGCCAGCAGTCGGGACAGAGAAGAGACCCAGTACTTC. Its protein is CASSRDREETQYF.

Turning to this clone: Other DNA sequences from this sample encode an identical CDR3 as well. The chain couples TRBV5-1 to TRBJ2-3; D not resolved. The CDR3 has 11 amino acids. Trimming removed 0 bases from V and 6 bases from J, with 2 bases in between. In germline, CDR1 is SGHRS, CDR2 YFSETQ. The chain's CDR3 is CASSLGDTQYF. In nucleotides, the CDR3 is TGCGCCAGCAGCTTGGGGGATACGCAGTATTTT.

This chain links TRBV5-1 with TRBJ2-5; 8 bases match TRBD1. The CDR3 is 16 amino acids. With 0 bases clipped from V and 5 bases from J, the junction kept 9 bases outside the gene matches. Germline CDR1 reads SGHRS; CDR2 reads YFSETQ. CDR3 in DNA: TGCGCCAGCAGCTTGGAATGGCAGGGGGCGAGGGAGACCCAGTACTTC. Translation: CASSLEWQGARETQYF.

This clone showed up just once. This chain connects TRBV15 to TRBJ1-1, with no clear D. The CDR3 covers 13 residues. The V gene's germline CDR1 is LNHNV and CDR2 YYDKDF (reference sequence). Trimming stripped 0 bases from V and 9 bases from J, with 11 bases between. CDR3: CATSRDHTDKAFF. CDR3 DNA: TGTGCCACCAGCAGAGATCACACGGATAAAGCTTTCTTT.

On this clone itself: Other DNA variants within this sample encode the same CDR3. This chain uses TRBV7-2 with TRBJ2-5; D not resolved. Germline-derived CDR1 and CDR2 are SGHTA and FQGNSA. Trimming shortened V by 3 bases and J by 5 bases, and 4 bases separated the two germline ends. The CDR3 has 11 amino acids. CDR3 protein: CASSFSETQYF. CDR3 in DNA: TGTGCCAGCAGCTTCTCCGAGACCCAGTACTTC.

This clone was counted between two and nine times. The CDR3: CASSQEGISSEFF. CDR3 DNA sequence: TGTGCCAGCAGCCAAGAAGGGATAAGTAGTGAATTCTTC. V gene TRBV14 combines with J gene TRBJ2-1; D is undetermined. There are 13 residues in the CDR3. CDR1 and CDR2 (germline): SGHDN, FVKESK. The V and J ends lost 0 bases and 16 bases respectively, with 16 bases between them.

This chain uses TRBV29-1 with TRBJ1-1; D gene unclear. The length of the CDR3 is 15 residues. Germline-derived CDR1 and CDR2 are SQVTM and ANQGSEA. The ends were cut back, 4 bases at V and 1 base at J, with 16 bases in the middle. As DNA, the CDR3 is TGCAGCGTTGCGGGTATGGGTCGGGAGAACACTGAAGCTTTCTTT. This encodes CSVAGMGRENTEAFF.

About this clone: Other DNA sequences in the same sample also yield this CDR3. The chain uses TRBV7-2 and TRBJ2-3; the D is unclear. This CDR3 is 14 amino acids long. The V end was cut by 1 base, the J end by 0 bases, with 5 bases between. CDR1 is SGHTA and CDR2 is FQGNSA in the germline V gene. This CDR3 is CASSLGLSTDTQYF. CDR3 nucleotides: TGTGCCAGCAGCTTAGGTCTTAGCACAGATACGCAGTATTTT.

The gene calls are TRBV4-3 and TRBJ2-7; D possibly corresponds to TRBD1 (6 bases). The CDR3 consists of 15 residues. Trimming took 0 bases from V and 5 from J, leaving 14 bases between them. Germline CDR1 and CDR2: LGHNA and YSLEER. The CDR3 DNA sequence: TGCGCCAGCAGCCAAGAAGTCACAGGGTATGACGAGCAGTACTTC. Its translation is CASSQEVTGYDEQYF.

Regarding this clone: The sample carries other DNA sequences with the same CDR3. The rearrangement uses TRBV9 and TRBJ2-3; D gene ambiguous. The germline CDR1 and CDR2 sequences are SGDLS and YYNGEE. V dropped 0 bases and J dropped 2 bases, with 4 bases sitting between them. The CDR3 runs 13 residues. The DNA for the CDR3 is TGTGCCAGCAGCGTAGGATCCACAGATACGCAGTATTTT. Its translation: CASSVGSTDTQYF.

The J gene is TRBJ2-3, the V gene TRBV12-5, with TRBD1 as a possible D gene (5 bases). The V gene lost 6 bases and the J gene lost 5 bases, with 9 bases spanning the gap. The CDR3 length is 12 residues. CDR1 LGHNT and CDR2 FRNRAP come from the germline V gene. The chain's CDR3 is CASGVTGDTQYF. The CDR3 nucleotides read TGTGCTAGTGGCGTTACAGGAGATACGCAGTATTTT.

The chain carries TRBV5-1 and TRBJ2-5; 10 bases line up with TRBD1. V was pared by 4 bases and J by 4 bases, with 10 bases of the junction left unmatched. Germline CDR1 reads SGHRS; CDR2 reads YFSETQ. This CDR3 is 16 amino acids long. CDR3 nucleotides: TGCGCCAGCAGCCTGGGGGACAGGGGATTTACAGAGACCCAGTACTTC. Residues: CASSLGDRGFTETQYF.

The CDR3 is CASETRLNEKLFF. Here the CDR3 DNA reads TGTGCCAGCGAAACCAGGCTGAATGAAAAACTGTTTTTT. The chain recombines TRBV21-1 with TRBJ1-4; the DNA was not used to check the table's D call, TRBD1. TRBV21-1 is a documented pseudogene. This CDR3 has 13 amino acids.

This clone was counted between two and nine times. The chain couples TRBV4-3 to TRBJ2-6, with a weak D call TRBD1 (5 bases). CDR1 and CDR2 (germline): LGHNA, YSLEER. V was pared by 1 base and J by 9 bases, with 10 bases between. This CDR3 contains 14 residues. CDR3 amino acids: CASSQVSDSNVLTF. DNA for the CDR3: TGCGCCAGCAGCCAAGTATCAGACAGCAACGTCCTGACTTTC.

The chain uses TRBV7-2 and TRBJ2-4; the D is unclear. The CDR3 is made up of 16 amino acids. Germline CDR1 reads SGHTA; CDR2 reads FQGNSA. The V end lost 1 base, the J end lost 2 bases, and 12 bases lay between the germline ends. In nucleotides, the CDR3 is TGTGCCAGCAGCTTAGGTCTAGGGTTATCCAAAAACATTCAGTACTTC. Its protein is CASSLGLGLSKNIQYF.

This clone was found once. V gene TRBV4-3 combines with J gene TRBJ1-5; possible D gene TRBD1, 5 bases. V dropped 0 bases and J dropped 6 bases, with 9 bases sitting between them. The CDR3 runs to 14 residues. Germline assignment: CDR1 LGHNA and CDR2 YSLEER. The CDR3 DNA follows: TGCGCCAGCAGCCAAGACCAGGGAAGTCAGCCCCAGCATTTT. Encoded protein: CASSQDQGSQPQHF.

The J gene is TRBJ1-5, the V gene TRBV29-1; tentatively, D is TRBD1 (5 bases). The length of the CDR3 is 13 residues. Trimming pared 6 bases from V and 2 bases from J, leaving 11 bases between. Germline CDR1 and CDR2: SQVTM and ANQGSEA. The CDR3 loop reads CSVATAGNQPQHF. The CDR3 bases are TGCAGCGTCGCGACAGCCGGCAATCAGCCCCAGCATTTT.

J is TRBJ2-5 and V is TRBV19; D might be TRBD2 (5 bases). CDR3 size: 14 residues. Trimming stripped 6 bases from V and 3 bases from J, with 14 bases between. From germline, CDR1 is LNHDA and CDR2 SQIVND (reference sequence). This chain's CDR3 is CASSPRAGEETQYF. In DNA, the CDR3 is TGTGCCAGTAGCCCGAGGGCCGGCGAAGAGACCCAGTACTTC.

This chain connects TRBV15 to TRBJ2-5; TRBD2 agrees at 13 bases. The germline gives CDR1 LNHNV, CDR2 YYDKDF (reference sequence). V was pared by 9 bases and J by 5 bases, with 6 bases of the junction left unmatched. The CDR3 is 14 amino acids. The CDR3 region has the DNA TGTGCCACAGGACTAGCGGGGGAGGTTGAGACCCAGTACTTC. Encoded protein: CATGLAGEVETQYF.

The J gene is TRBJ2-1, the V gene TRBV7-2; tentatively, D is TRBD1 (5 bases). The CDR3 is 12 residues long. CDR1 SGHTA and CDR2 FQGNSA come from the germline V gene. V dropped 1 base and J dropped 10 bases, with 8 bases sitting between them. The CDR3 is CASSLVGAEQFF. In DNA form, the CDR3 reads TGTGCCAGCAGCTTAGTTGGGGCAGAGCAGTTCTTC.

The CDR3 nucleotides read TGTGCCAGCAGCTTGCGGCTAGCGGTAGACACAGATACGCAGTATTTT. The encoded protein is CASSLRLAVDTDTQYF. The V gene is TRBV5-4, the J gene TRBJ2-3; 7 positions match TRBD2. CDR3 length: 16 residues. V lost 1 base to trimming and J lost 2 bases; unmatched junction nucleotides: 7. Per the germline V gene, CDR1 is SGHNT and CDR2 is YYREEE (reference sequence).

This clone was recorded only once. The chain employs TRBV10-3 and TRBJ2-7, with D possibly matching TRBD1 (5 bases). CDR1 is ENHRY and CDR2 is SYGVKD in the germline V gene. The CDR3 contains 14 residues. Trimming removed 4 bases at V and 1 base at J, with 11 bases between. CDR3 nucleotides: TGTGCCATCAGTGCCGGGCAGGGATCCTACGAGCAGTACTTC. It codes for CAISAGQGSYEQYF.

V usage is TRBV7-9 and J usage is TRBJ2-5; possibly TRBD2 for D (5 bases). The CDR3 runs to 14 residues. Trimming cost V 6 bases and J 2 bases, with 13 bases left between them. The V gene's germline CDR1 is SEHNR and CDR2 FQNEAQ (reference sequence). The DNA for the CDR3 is TGTGCCAGCAGTATTTCGGGGAGACAAGAGACCCAGTACTTC. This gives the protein CASSISGRQETQYF.

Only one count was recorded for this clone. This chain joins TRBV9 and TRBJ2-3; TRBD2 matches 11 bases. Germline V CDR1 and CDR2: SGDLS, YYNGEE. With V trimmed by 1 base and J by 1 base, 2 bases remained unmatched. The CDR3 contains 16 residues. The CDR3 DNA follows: TGTGCCAGCAGCGTATTGGGACTAGCGGGCACAGATACGCAGTATTTT. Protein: CASSVLGLAGTDTQYF.

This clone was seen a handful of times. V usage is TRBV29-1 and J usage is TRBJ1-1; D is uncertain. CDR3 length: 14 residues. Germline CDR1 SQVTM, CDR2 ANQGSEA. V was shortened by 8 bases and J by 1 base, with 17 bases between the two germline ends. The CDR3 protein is CSIHKGLSNTEAFF. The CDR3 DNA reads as TGCAGCATCCACAAAGGACTCTCGAACACTGAAGCTTTCTTT.